The 13 T cell receptor beta chains in this list originate from one sample, sequenced in a study of vaccination and CD4 T cells after COVID-19. For these receptors, no antigen is known. The Oncomine TCR Beta short-read assay was applied to DNA of cultured CD4+ T cells. TCRdb re-derived calls from the PCR reads in MiXCR, one entry per CDR3 protein. The sample has about 9,900 distinct CDR3 sequences, more than 30% seen once. Treatment denoted: approximately nine-day PBMC culture with coronavirus spike peptide pools or control peptides (ViraFEST assay). Researchers collected the unexposed donor's CD4+ T cells before the COVID-19 pandemic (2011-2018). The sequenced sample consisted of CD4+ T cells from blood, cultured in vitro. The receptors come from a human donor in good health.

This chain connects TRBV5-1 to TRBJ2-1, with a tentative D call TRBD2 (6 bases). With 0 bases removed from V and 6 bases from J, the gap between germline ends came to 13 bases. The germline V gene encodes CDR1 SGHRS and CDR2 YFSETQ. CDR3 size: 15 residues. DNA for the CDR3: TGCGCCAGCAGCTTGGCTGGGGGGACGGGCAATGAGCAGTTCTTC. It encodes CASSLAGGTGNEQFF.

This clonotype has only one observation. The rearrangement joins TRBV21-1 to TRBJ1-6. TRBV21-1 counts as a pseudogene. The CDR3 extends over 14 amino acids. This chain's CDR3 is CASSRTTGPPPLHF. The CDR3 DNA follows: TGTGCCAGCAGCCGTACGACTGGACCCCCACCCCTCCACTTT.

CDR3: CASSLGMTGSSTDTQYF. In DNA, the CDR3 is TGTGCCAGCAGCTTAGGTATGACAGGCTCTAGCACAGATACGCAGTATTTT. The chain carries TRBV5-4 and TRBJ2-3; a possible D gene is TRBD1 (6 bases). The CDR3 consists of 17 residues. CDR1 is SGHNT, CDR2 YYREEE, per germline (reference sequence). The V and J ends lost 2 bases and 0 bases respectively, with 16 bases between them.

This clonotype was seen more than once but under ten times. V and J are TRBV15 and TRBJ2-7; a weak D match, TRBD1 (6 bases). V was cut by 5 bases and J by 4 bases, with 21 bases left in between. Per germline, CDR1 LNHNV and CDR2 YYDKDF (reference sequence). The CDR3 totals 16 residues. The CDR3 nucleotides are TGTGCCACCAGCGGCCCTCACAGGGAAGGTGCTTACGAGCAGTACTTC. Translation: CATSGPHREGAYEQYF.

The chain links TRBV19 to TRBJ2-5; weak D call: TRBD2 (6 bases). V was cut by 8 bases and J by 3 bases, with 25 bases left in between. The germline V gene has CDR1 LNHDA and CDR2 SQIVND (reference sequence). The CDR3 is made up of 17 amino acids. CDR3 sequence (DNA): TGTGCCAGTTCTATACCCGGAGGGACCAGCGAAGAAGAGACCCAGTACTTC. Translated, it gives CASSIPGGTSEEETQYF.

This clonotype was detected a few times. V gene TRBV19 combines with J gene TRBJ2-1, with no clear D. The length of the CDR3 is 15 residues. Germline V lookup: CDR1 LNHDA, CDR2 SQIVND (reference sequence). Deletions cut 3 bases from V and 0 bases from J, with 9 bases between. The DNA for the CDR3 is TGTGCCAGTAGTATGGGCCTAATCTCCTACAATGAGCAGTTCTTC. It encodes CASSMGLISYNEQFF.

This clonotype was found a few times. This rearrangement joins TRBV6-4 to TRBJ2-3; 15 bases match TRBD2. The CDR3 has 15 amino acids. Trimming took 7 bases from V and 6 from J; bases not matched to a gene: 5. Germline loops: CDR1 MRHNA, CDR2 SNTAGT. CDR3 sequence: CASTRTSGGADTQYF. CDR3 bases: TGTGCCAGCACCCGGACTAGCGGGGGGGCGGATACGCAGTATTTT.

This clonotype is medium-sized. This chain uses TRBV29-1 with TRBJ2-3; D perhaps matches TRBD1 (6 bases). The length of the CDR3 is 13 residues. Trimming took off 3 bases at V and 2 bases at J, with 9 bases between the two ends. Germline V CDR1 and CDR2: SQVTM, ANQGSEA. The CDR3 here is CSVEDSYTDTQYF. Written as DNA, the CDR3 is TGCAGCGTTGAGGACAGTTACACAGATACGCAGTATTTT.

This clonotype was counted a few times. The chain combines TRBV29-1 with TRBJ1-2; unclear D gene. The CDR3 runs to 11 residues. The germline CDR1 and CDR2 sequences are SQVTM and ANQGSEA. V lost 3 bases and J lost 8, with 10 bases in between. CDR3 DNA sequence: TGCAGCGTTGACCAAGTGTACGGCTACACCTTC. This gives the protein CSVDQVYGYTF.

This clonotype has only a few counts. The rearrangement links TRBV7-9 to TRBJ1-3; weak D call: TRBD1 (5 bases). Trimming cost V 2 bases and J 4 bases, with 9 bases left between them. The CDR3 length is 14 residues. Germline loops: CDR1 SEHNR, CDR2 FQNEAQ (reference sequence). Here the CDR3 reads CASSLKGAGNTIYF. CDR3 coding DNA: TGTGCCAGCAGCTTAAAAGGGGCAGGAAACACCATATATTTT.

This clonotype has a handful of counts. The V call is TRBV2, the J call TRBJ1-1, with D unclear. The CDR3 totals 13 residues. Germline lookup yields CDR1 SNHLY and CDR2 FYNNEI. The V end lost 3 bases, the J end lost 6 bases, and 11 bases lay between the germline ends. This chain's CDR3 is CASSEDVGAEAFF. The CDR3 DNA follows: TGTGCCAGCAGTGAGGACGTAGGCGCTGAAGCTTTCTTT. Full variable domain (outside the CDR3, taken from reference TRBV2 and TRBJ1-1): EPEVTQTPSHQVTQMGQEVILRCVPISNHLYFYWYRQILGQKVEFLVSFYNNEISEKSEIFDDQFSVERPDGSNFTLKIRSTKLEDSAMYFCASSEDVGAEAFFGQGTRLTVV.

The gene calls are TRBV11-2 and TRBJ1-2; D is unclear. The CDR3 totals 15 residues. The V end lost 6 bases, the J end lost 2 bases, and 16 bases lay between the germline ends. In germline, CDR1 is SGHAT, CDR2 FQNNGV. The CDR3 nucleotides are TGTGCCAGCAGACCGCTCCGGGCCCCGAACTATGGCTACACCTTC. This encodes CASRPLRAPNYGYTF.

The CDR3 region is CASSSLPGLTYEQYF. The CDR3 DNA reads as TGTGCCAGCAGCTCCCTCCCAGGGCTCACCTACGAGCAGTACTTC. This sequence joins TRBV11-1 and TRBJ2-7, with a tentative D call TRBD1 (5 bases). V was trimmed by 4 bases and J by 2 bases, leaving 15 bases between them. The CDR3 contains 15 residues. Germline CDR1 reads SGHAT; CDR2 reads FQDESV (reference sequence).